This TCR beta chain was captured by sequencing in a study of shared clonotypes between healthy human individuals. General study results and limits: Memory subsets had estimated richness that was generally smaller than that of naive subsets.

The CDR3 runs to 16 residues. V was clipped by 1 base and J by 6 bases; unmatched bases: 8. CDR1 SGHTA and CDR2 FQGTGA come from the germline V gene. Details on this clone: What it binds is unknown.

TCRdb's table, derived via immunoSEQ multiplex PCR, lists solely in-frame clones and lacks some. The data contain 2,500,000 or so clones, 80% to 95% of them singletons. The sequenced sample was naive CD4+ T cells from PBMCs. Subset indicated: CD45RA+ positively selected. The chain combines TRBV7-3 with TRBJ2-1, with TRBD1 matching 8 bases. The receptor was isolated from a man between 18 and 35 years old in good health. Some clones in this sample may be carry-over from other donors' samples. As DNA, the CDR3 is TGTGCCAGCAGCTTAATGAGTCAGGGGGCGCTCAATGAGCAGTTCTTC. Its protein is CASSLMSQGALNEQFF.